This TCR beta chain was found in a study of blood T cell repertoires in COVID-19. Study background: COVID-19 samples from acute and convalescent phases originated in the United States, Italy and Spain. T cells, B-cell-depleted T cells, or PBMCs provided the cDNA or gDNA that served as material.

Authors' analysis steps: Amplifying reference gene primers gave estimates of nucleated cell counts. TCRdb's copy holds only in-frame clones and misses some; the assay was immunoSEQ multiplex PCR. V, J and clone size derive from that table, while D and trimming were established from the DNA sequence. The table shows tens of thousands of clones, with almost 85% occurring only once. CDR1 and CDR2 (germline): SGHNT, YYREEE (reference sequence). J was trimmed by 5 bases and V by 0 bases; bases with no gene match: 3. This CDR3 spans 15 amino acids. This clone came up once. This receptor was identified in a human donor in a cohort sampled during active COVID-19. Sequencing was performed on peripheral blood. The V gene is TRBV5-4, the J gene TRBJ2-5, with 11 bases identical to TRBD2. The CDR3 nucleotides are TGTGCCAGCAGCTTGGGACTAGCGGGGAGGGAGACCCAGTACTTC. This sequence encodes CASSLGLAGRETQYF.